This T cell receptor beta chain is drawn from a study of vaccination effects on CD4 cells after COVID-19. V was pared by 1 base and J by 1 base, with 8 bases between. This CDR3 is 15 amino acids long. Germline V gene sequence: CDR1 MNHEY, CDR2 SMNVEV (reference sequence). This clone was counted a single time. No antigen is known for it. Isolation of CD4+ T cells took place after ten to eleven days of culture. The table came from immunoSEQ multiplex PCR; TCRdb's copy has only in-frame clones and leaves some out. The data show some 39,000 clones, with about four fifths seen just once and less than 3.5% held by the top ten.

This specimen consisted of CD4+ T cells from PBMCs cultured without peptide, obtained before COVID-19 vaccination. This TCR was sampled from a human donor who received a COVID-19 vaccine. The chain links TRBV27 to TRBJ2-1, with D possibly being TRBD2 (6 bases). The CDR3 DNA reads as TGTGCCAGCAGTTTATTCGGGGGTTCCTACAATGAGCAGTTCTTC. Translated, it gives CASSLFGGSYNEQFF.